The source of this TCR beta chain is a study of CD8+ T cells in alopecia areata. Overall study context: Treated patients swallowed 5 to 10 mg of oral tofacitinib twice daily.

As the sequencing template, cDNA was produced by extracting RNA and reverse transcribing it. Here immunoSEQ multiplex PCR was the method, and the copy in TCRdb shows in-frame clones only, minus some. The sample shows 150,000 or so clones, roughly 50% of them seen only once. As regards this clone: The antigen remains undetermined.

Study-wide findings and caveats: Lesional tissue from the scalp (especially in alopecia totalis/universalis) showed higher clonality than normal scalp. Possibly because of HLA-related factors, TCR sharing was less clear across patients than in mice.

The sequenced sample consisted of CD4+ T cells sorted from blood. This TCR derives from a human donor with alopecia areata.

CDR3 bases: TGCAGCGTTGGCCAGGGGGCGCACGGGGAGACCCAGTACTTC. This translates into CSVGQGAHGETQYF. The V call is TRBV29-1, the J call TRBJ2-5, with 8 nucleotides matching TRBD1. This CDR3 contains 14 residues. CDR1 and CDR2 from the germline V gene are SQVTM and ANQGSEA. The V gene end was trimmed by 4 bases and the J gene end by 5 bases; junction bases not matched to a gene: 9. Filled out from reference TRBV29-1 and TRBJ2-5, the complete variable domain reads SAVISQKPSRDICQRGTSLTIQCQVDSQVTMMFWYRQQPGQSLTLIATANQGSEATYESGFVIDKFPISRPNLTFSTLTVSNMSPEDSSIYLCSVGQGAHGETQYFGPGTRLLVL.